A single T cell receptor beta chain is shown here with its context. This CDR3 comprises 15 residues. Looked up from germline, CDR1 is PRHDT and CDR2 is FYEKMQ (reference sequence). The germline V and J ends were trimmed by 5 bases and 8 bases, with 18 bases remaining between them. The table came from immunoSEQ multiplex PCR; TCRdb's copy has only in-frame clones and leaves some out. Of 75,000 or so clones listed, roughly 78% are singletons. This entry is derived from a study of radiotherapy plus CTLA-4 blockade in lung cancer. Sample: peripheral blood, taken from a patient treated with radiotherapy plus ipilimumab. The chain is built from TRBV13 and TRBJ2-2, with D unclear. This sequence was found in a human donor with non-small cell lung cancer who had a complete response to radiotherapy plus ipilimumab. DNA for the CDR3: TGTGCCAGCAGCAGCTCCGGGTTCCCCACAGGGGAGCTGTTTTTT. Protein: CASSSSGFPTGELFF. Supplemented by reference TRBV13 and TRBJ2-2, the full variable domain reads AAGVIQSPRHLIKEKRETATLKCYPIPRHDTVYWYQQGPGQDPQFLISFYEKMQSDKGSIPDRFSAQQFSDYHSELNMSSLELGDSALYFCASSSSGFPTGELFFGEGSRLTVL.